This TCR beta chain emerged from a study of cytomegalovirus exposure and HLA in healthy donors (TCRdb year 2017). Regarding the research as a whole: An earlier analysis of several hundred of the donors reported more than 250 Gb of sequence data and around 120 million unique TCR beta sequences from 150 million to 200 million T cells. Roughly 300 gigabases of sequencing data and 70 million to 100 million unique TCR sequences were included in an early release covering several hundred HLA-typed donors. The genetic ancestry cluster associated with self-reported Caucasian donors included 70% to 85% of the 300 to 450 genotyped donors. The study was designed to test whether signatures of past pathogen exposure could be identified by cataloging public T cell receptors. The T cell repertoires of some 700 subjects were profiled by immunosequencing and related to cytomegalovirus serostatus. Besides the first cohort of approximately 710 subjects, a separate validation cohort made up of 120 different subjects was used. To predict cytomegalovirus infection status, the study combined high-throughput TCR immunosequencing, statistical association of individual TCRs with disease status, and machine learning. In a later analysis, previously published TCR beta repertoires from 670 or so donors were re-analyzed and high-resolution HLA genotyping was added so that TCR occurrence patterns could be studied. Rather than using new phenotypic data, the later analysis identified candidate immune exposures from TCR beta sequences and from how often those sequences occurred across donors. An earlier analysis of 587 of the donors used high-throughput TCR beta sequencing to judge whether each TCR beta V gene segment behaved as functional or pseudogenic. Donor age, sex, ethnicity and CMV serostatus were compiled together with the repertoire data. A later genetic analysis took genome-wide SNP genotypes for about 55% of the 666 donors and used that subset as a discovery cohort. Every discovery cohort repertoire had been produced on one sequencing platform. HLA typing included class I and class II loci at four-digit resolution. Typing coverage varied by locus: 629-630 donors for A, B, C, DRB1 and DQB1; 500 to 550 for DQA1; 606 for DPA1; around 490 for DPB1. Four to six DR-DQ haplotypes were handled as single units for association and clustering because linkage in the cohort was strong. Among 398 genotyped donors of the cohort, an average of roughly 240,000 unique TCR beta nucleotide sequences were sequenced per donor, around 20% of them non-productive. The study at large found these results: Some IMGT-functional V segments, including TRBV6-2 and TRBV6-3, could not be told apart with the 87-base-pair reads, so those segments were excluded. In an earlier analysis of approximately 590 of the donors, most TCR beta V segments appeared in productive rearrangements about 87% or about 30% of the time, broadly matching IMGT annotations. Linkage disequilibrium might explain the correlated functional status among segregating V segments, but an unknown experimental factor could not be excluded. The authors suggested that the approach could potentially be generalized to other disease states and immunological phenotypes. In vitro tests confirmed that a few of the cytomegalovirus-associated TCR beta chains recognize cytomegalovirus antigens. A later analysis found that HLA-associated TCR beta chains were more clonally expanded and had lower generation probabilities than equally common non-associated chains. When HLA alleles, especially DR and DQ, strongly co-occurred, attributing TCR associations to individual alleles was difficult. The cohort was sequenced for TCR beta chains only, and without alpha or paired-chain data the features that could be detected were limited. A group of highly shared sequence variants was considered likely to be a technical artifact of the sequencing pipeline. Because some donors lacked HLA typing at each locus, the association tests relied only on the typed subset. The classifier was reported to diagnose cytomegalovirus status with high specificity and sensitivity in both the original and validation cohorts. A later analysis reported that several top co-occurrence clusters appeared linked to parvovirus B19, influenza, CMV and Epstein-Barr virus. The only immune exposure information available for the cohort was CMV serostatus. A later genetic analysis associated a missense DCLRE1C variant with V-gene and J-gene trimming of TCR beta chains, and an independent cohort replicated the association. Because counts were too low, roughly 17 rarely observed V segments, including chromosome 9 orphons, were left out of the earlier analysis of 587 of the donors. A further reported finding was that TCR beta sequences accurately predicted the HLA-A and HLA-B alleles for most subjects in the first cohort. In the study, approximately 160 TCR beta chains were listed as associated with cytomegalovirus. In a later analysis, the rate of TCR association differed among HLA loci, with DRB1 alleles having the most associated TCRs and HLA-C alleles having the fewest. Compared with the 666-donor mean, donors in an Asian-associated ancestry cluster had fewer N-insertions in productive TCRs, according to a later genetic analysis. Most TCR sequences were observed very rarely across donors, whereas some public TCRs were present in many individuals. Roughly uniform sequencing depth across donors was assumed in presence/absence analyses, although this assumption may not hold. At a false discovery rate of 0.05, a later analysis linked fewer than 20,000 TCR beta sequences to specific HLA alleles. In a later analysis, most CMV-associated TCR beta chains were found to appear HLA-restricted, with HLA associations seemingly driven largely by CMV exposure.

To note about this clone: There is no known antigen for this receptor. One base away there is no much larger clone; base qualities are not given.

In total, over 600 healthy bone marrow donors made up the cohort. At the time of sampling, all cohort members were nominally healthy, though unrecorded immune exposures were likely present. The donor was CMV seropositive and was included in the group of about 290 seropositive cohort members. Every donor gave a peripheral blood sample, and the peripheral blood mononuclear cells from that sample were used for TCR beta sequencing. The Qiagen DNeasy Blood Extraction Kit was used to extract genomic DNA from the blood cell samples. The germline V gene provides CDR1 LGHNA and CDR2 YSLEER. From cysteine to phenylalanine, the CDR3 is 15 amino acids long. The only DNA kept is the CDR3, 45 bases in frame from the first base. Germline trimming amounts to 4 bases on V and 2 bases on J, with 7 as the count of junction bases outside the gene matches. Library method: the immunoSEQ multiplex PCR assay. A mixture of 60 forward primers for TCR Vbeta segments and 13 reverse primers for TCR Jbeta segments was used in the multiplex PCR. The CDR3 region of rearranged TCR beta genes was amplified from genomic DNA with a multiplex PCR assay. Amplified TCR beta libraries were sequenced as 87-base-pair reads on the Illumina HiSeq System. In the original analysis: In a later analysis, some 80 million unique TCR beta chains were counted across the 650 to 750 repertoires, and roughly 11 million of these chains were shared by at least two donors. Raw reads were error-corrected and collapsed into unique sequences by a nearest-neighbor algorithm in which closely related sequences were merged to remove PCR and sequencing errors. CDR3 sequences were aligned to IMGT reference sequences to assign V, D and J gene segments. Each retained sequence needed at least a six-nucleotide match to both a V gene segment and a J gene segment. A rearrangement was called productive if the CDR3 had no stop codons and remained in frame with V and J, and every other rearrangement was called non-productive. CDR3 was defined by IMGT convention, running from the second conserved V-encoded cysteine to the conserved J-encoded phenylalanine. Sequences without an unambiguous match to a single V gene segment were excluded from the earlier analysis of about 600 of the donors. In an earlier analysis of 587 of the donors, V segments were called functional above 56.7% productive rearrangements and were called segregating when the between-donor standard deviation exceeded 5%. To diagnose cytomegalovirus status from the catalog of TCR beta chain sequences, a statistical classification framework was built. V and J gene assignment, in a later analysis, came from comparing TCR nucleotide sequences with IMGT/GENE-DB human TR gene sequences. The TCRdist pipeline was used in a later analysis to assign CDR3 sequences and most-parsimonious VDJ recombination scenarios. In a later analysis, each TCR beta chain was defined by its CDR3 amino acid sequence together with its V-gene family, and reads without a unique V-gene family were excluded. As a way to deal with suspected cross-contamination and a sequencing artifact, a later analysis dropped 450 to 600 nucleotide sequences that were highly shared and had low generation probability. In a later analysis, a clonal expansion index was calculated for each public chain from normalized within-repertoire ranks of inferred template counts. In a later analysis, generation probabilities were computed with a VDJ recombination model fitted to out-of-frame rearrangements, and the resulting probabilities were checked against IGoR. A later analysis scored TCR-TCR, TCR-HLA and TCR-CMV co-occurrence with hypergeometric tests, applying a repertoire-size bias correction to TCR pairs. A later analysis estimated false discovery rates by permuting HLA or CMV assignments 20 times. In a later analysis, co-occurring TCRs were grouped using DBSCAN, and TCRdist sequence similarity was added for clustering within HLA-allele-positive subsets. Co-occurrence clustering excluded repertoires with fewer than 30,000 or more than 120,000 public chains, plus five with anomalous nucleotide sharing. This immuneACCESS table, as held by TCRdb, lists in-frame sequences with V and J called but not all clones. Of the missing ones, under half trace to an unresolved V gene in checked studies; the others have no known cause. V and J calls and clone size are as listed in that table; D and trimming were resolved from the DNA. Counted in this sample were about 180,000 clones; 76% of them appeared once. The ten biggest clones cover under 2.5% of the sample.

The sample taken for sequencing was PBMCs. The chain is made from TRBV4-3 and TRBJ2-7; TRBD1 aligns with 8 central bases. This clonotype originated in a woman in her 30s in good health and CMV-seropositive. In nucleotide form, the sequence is TGCGCCAGCAGCCTTCGTCGGACAGGGACCTACGAGCAGTACTTC. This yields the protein CASSLRRTGTYEQYF.